Detailed here is one TCR beta chain. cDNA reverse transcribed from extracted RNA served as the sequencing template. Profiling relied on immunoSEQ multiplex PCR, and the TCRdb table lists in-frame clones only, not all of them. Of roughly 150,000 clones listed, 45% to 55% are singletons. CDR1 and CDR2 from the germline V gene are MNHNY and SVGAGI (reference sequence). The V segment lost 0 bases and the J segment 7 bases; nucleotides outside the gene matches: 4. The CDR3 is 16 amino acids. The sample comes from a study of CD8+ T cells in alopecia areata. Study context: At a dose of 5 to 10 mg twice daily, oral tofacitinib was given to treated patients.

Sequencing used CD8+ T cells sorted from blood, obtained at week 0. The chain links TRBV6-6 to TRBJ1-5, with TRBD1 identical over 12 bases. The TCR sequence derives from a human donor with alopecia areata. The CDR3, as DNA: TGTGCCAGCAGTTACTCGGGACAGGGGGCTTGGCAGCCCCAGCATTTT. This gives the protein CASSYSGQGAWQPQHF.